This TCR beta chain appears in the sequencing data of a study of T cell responses to AZD1222 COVID-19 vaccine. About this clone: Its target is not known.

The table came from immunoSEQ multiplex PCR; TCRdb's copy has only in-frame clones and leaves some out. The table lists 95,000 to 130,000 clones, approximately 93% of them singletons. Study-wide results and caveats: With two AZD1222 doses given, Spike-specific TCR breadth and depth both rose. Donors, mostly white British, included more females; clonal diversity was possibly underestimated. Scientists sampled the repertoires only once the peak T cell response had passed. Epitopes outside B.1.351 and B.1.1.7 mutated regions reportedly drew nearly half of spike TCRs.

CDR3 size: 14 residues. V shed 1 base and J 7 bases; nucleotides not matched to a gene: 4. The germline V gene encodes CDR1 MGHRA and CDR2 YSYEKL. This chain connects TRBV4-1 to TRBJ2-7; 10 nucleotides align to TRBD1. This TCR was sampled from an adult in good health. The specimen comprised peripheral blood, sampled on day 0 of AZD1222 vaccination. In DNA form, the CDR3 reads TGCGCCAGCAGCCAAGGGGGACAGGGGTATGAGCAGTACTTC. As protein: CASSQGGQGYEQYF.